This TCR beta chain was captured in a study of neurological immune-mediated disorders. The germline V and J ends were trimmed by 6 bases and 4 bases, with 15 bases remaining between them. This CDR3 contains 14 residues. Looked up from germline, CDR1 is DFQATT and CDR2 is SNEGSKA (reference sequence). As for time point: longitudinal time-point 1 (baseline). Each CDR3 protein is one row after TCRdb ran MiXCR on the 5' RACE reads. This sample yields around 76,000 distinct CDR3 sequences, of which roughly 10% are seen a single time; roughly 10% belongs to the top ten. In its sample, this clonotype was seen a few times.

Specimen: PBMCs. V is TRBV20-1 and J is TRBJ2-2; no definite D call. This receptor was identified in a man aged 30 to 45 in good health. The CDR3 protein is CSARHPWGTGELFF. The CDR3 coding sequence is TGCAGTGCGAGACACCCATGGGGCACCGGGGAGCTGTTTTTT.